What follows are 2 T cell receptor beta chains derived from one specimen sequenced in a study of blood T cell repertoires in COVID-19. Clones were sequenced by immunoSEQ multiplex PCR, and TCRdb holds only the in-frame ones, with some missing. The data hold 70,000 or so clones, with approximately 88% observed a single time. Material: peripheral blood. The receptors come from an elderly man with active or convalescent COVID-19.

This clone was detected only a few times. The chain joins TRBV3-1 (or the pseudogene TRBV3-2) to TRBJ2-7, with 9 bases fitting TRBD1. After removal of 3 bases from V and 9 bases from J, the junction contained 9 bases not matched to a gene. The CDR3 covers 14 residues. The germline CDR1 and CDR2 sequences are LGHDT and YNNKEL (reference sequence). The CDR3 DNA follows: TGTGCCAGCAGCCAGGGACAGGGTTCTTTGGGGCAGTACTTC. It translates to CASSQGQGSLGQYF.

J is TRBJ2-1 and V is TRBV7-2; the match to TRBD2 covers 13 bases. Germline trimming cut 5 bases from V and 8 bases from J; bases unmatched to any gene: 9. Germline-derived CDR1 and CDR2 are SGHTA and FQGNSA. The CDR3 sequence is 16 residues long. CDR3 protein: CASSPGLAGVLHEQFF. The CDR3 nucleotides are TGTGCCAGCAGCCCTGGACTAGCGGGAGTGTTGCATGAGCAGTTCTTC.